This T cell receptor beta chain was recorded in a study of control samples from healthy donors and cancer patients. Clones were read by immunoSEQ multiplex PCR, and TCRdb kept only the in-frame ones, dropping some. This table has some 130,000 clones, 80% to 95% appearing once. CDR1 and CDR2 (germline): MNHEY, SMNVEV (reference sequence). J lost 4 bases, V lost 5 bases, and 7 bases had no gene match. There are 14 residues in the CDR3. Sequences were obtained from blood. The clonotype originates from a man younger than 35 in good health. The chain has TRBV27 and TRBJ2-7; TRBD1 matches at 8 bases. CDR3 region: CASSAGTGPYEQYF. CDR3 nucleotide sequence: TGTGCCAGCAGTGCCGGGACAGGACCTTACGAGCAGTACTTC.